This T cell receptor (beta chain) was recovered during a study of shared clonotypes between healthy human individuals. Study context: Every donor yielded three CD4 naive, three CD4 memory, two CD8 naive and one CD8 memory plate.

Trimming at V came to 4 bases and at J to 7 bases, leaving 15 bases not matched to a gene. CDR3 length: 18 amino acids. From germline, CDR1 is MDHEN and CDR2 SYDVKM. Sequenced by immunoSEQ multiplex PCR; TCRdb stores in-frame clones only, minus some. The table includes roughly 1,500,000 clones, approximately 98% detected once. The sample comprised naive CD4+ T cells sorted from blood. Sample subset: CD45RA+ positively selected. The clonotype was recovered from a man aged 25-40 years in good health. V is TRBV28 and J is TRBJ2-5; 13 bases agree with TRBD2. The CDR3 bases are TGTGCCAGCAGTTCCACGGGACTAGCGGGAAGCCGGGGGATGACCCAGTACTTC. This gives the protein CASSSTGLAGSRGMTQYF.